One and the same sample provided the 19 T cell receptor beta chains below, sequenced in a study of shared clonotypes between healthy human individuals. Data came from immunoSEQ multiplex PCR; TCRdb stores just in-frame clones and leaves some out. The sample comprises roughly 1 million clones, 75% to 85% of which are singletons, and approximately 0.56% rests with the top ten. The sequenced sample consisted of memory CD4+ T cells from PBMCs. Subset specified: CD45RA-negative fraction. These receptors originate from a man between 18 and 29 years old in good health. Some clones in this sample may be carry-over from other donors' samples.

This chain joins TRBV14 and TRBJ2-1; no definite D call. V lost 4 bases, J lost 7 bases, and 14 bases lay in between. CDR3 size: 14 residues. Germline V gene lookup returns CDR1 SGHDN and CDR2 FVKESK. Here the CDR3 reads CASSPTWSANEQFF. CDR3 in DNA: TGTGCCAGCAGCCCAACGTGGAGCGCGAATGAGCAGTTCTTC.

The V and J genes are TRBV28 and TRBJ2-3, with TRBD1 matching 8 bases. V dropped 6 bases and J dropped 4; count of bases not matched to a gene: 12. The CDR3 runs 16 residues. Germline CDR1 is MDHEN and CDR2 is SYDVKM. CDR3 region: CASSLWGTGPPDTQYF. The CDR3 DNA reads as TGTGCCAGCAGCCTTTGGGGGACAGGTCCTCCAGATACGCAGTATTTT.

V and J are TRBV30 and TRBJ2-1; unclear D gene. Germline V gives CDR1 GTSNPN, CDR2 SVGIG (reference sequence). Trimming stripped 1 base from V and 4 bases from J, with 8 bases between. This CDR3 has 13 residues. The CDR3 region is CAWSGMGYNEQFF. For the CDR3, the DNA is TGTGCCTGGAGTGGGATGGGGTACAATGAGCAGTTCTTC.

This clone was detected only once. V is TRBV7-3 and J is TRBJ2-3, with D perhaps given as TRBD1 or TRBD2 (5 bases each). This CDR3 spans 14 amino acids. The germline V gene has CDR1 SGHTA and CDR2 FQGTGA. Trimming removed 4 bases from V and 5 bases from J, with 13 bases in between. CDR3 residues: CASSSGTSIDTQYF. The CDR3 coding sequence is TGTGCCAGCAGCTCCGGGACCTCCATAGATACGCAGTATTTT.

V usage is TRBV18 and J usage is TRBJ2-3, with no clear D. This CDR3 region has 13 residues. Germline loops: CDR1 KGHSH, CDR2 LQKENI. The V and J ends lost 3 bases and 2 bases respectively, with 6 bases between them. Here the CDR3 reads CASSPGLTDTQYF. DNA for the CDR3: TGTGCCAGCTCACCGGGCCTCACAGATACGCAGTATTTT.

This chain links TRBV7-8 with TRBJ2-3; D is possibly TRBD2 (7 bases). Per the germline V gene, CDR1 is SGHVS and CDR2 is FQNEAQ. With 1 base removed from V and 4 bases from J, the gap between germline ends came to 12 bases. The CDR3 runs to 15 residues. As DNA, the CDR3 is TGTGCCAGCAGCTTAGGCCGGGGGGCAGCAGATACGCAGTATTTT. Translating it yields CASSLGRGAADTQYF.

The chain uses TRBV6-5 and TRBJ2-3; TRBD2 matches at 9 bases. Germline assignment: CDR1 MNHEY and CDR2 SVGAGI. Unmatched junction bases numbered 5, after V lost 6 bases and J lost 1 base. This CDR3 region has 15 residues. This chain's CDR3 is CASSWTSARTDTQYF. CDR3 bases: TGTGCCAGCAGCTGGACTAGCGCACGCACAGATACGCAGTATTTT.

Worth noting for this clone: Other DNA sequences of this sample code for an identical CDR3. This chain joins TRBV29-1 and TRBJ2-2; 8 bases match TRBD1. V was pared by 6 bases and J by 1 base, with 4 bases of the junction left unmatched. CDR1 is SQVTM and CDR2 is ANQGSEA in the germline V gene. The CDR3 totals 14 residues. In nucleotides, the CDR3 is TGCAGCGTCCTGACAGGGGTGAACACCGGGGAGCTGTTTTTT. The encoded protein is CSVLTGVNTGELFF.

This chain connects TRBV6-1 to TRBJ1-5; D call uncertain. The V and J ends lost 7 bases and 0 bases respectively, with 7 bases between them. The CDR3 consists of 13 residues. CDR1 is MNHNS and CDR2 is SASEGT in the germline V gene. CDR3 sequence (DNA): TGTGCCAGCACCAAAGATAGCAATCAGCCCCAGCATTTT. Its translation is CASTKDSNQPQHF.

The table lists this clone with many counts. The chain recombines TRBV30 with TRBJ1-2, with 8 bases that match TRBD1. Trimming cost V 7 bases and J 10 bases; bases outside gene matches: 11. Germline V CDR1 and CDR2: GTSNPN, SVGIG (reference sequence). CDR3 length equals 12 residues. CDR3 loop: CAFTPGQAPYTF. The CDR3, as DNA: TGTGCCTTTACCCCGGGACAGGCGCCCTACACCTTC.

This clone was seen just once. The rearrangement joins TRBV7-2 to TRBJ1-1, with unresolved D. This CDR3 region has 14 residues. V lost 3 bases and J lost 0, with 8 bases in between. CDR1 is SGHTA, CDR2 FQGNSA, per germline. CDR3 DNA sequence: TGTGCCAGCAGCTTCAAACAGCTGAACACTGAAGCTTTCTTT. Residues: CASSFKQLNTEAFF.

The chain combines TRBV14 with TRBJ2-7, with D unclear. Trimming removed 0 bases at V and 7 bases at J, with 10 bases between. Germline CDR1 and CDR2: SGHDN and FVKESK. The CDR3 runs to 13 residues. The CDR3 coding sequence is TGTGCCAGCAGCCAAGATTTTAAGGGTGAGCAGTACTTC. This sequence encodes CASSQDFKGEQYF. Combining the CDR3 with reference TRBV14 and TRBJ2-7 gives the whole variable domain EAGVTQFPSHSVIEKGQTVTLRCDPISGHDNLYWYRRVMGKEIKFLLHFVKESKQDESGMPNNRFLAERTGGTYSTLKVQPAELEDSGVYFCASSQDFKGEQYFGPGTRLTVT.

The chain's CDR3 is CASSRGLAGGPGDEQYF. The CDR3 coding sequence is TGCGCCAGCAGCCGCGGACTAGCGGGAGGGCCAGGAGATGAGCAGTACTTC. The chain carries TRBV5-1 and TRBJ2-7; 15 bases align to TRBD2. CDR3 length equals 17 residues. Germline trimming cut 4 bases from V and 7 bases from J; bases unmatched to any gene: 12. CDR1 SGHRS and CDR2 YFSETQ come from the germline V gene.

The CDR3 sequence: CSVEDLGYSGYTF. The CDR3, as DNA: TGCAGCGTTGAAGATCTAGGGTATAGTGGCTACACCTTC. V and J are TRBV29-1 and TRBJ1-2, with D uncertain. The CDR3 contains 13 residues. V was pared by 0 bases and J by 7 bases, with 12 bases between. CDR1 and CDR2 from the germline V gene are SQVTM and ANQGSEA. The whole variable domain, filled in from reference TRBV29-1 and TRBJ1-2, reads SAVISQKPSRDICQRGTSLTIQCQVDSQVTMMFWYRQQPGQSLTLIATANQGSEATYESGFVIDKFPISRPNLTFSTLTVSNMSPEDSSIYLCSVEDLGYSGYTFGSGTRLTVV.

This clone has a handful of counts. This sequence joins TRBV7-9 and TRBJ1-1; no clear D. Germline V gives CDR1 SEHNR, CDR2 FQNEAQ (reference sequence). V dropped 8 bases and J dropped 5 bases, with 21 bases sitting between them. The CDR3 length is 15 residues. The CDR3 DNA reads TGTGCCAGCTGGCAAGGGTTCGGGTTAAGGACTGAAGCTTTCTTT. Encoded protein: CASWQGFGLRTEAFF.

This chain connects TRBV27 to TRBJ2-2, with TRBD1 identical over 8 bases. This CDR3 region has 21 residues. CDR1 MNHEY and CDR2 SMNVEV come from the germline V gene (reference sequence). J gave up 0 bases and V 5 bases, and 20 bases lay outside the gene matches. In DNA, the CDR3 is TGTGCCAGCAGTCAAAGCCTGTTCCGGGACAGGCCTTTGACGAACACCGGGGAGCTGTTTTTT. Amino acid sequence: CASSQSLFRDRPLTNTGELFF.

The CDR3 is CASSEGQGRGYTF. The DNA for the CDR3 is TGTGCCAGCAGTGAGGGGCAGGGTCGCGGCTACACCTTC. The V call is TRBV2, the J call TRBJ1-2; D is possibly TRBD1 (5 bases). Trimming removed 3 bases at V and 8 bases at J, with 13 bases between. CDR3 length: 13 residues. Germline values: CDR1 SNHLY, CDR2 FYNNEI.

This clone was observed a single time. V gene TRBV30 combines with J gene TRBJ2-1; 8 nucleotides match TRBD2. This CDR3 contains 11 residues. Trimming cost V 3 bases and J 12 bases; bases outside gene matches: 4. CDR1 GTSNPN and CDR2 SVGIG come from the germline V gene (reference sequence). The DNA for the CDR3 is TGTGCCTGGAGAGGGCGGGAGGTGCAGTTCTTC. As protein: CAWRGREVQFF.

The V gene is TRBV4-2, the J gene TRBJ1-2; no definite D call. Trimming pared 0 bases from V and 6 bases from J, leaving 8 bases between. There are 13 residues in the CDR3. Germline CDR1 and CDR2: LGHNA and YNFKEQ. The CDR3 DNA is TGTGCCAGCAGCCAAGATTTCCGGAATGGCTACACCTTC. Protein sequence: CASSQDFRNGYTF.